This T cell receptor (beta chain) was identified in a study of T-cell reconstitution after alpha-beta-depleted transplantation in children. The library targeted TCRbeta and was prepared with unique molecular identifiers. TCRdb reprocessed the PCR reads with MiXCR, giving one entry per CDR3 protein. The profile shows 480,000 or so distinct CDR3 sequences, over 9.5% of them singletons. Germline values: CDR1 MNHEY, CDR2 SMNVEV (reference sequence). With V trimmed by 5 bases and J by 1 base, 16 bases remained unmatched. The CDR3 loop spans 19 amino acids. In its sample, this clonotype was seen many times.

This sequence joins TRBV27 and TRBJ2-4; 8 nucleotides agree with TRBD1. This clonotype was sampled from a child aged 2-15 years with inherited bone marrow failure, due to receive a stem cell transplant. Specimen: PBMCs, collected before TCRalphabeta/CD19-depleted stem cell transplant. The CDR3 coding sequence is TGTGCCAGCAGTCTTCGGGGACAGGTCTTCGACCTGGCCAAAAACATTCAGTACTTC. Translating gives CASSLRGQVFDLAKNIQYF.